Following are 18 T cell receptor beta chains from one sample sequenced in a study of T cell repertoires in cytomegalovirus infection. TCRdb passed the reads through MiXCR, listing each CDR3 protein once. The sample records about 69,000 distinct CDR3 sequences, roughly 28% being singletons. No cognate antigen is known for these TCRs. The specimen comprised CD8+ T cells from cultured PBMCs, sampled from culture after CMV antigen stimulation. Every receptor here comes from a human donor in good health (CMV status not recorded). Some clones in this sample may be carry-over from other donors' samples.

This chain connects TRBV7-9 to TRBJ2-4; 7 positions match TRBD1. J lost 6 bases, V lost 5 bases, and 13 bases had no gene match. Germline V gives CDR1 SEHNR, CDR2 FQNEAQ (reference sequence). The CDR3 extends over 16 amino acids. The CDR3 DNA reads as TGTGCCAGCAGCCGTACTAGAGGGGGCGACCTAAACATTCAGTACTTC. Encoded protein: CASSRTRGGDLNIQYF.

The J gene is TRBJ2-2, the V gene TRBV7-6; TRBD1 might be the D (6 bases). Germline-derived CDR1 and CDR2 are SGHVS and FNYEAQ. This CDR3 contains 15 residues. The V and J ends lost 5 bases and 4 bases respectively, with 14 bases between them. As DNA, the CDR3 is TGTGCCAGCAGCACCACAGGGAAGTCCACCGGGGAGCTGTTTTTT. Translation: CASSTTGKSTGELFF.

This clonotype has more than one count but fewer than ten. The rearrangement uses TRBV6-1 and TRBJ1-1, with D perhaps TRBD1 (5 bases). This CDR3 has 13 residues. Trimming removed 7 bases from V and 4 bases from J, with 13 bases in between. Per the germline V gene, CDR1 is MNHNS and CDR2 is SASEGT. The CDR3 DNA reads TGTGCCAGCACCGCTGGGGGAGGCACTGAAGCTTTCTTT. This sequence encodes CASTAGGGTEAFF.

This clonotype has at least ten counts. The V gene is TRBV7-2, the J gene TRBJ1-3, with D hard to call. Germline-derived CDR1 and CDR2 are SGHTA and FQGNSA. The length of the CDR3 is 14 residues. The V and J ends lost 1 base and 4 bases respectively, with 8 bases between them. The chain's CDR3 is CASSLGVWGNTIYF. The CDR3 DNA sequence: TGTGCCAGCAGCTTAGGGGTGTGGGGAAACACCATATATTTT.

V is TRBV7-8 and J is TRBJ1-4, with 7 bases matching TRBD1. The V gene end was trimmed by 5 bases and the J gene end by 8 bases; junction bases not matched to a gene: 14. This CDR3 has 16 amino acids. From germline, CDR1 is SGHVS and CDR2 FQNEAQ. The CDR3 DNA sequence: TGTGCCAGCAGCCTACTCCGACAGGGAGGGAGAGAAAAACTGTTTTTT. It translates to CASSLLRQGGREKLFF.

This clonotype was found many times. The chain has TRBV7-2 and TRBJ1-1; a weak D match, TRBD1 (5 bases). Deletions cut 1 base from V and 1 base from J, with 10 bases between. Germline V lookup: CDR1 SGHTA, CDR2 FQGNSA. This CDR3 has 15 residues. In DNA form, the CDR3 reads TGTGCCAGCAGCTTAGGGGGAGGACAGAACACTGAAGCTTTCTTT. This gives the protein CASSLGGGQNTEAFF.

The CDR3 region is CASSQDAGGITYEQYF. The CDR3 coding sequence is TGCGCCAGCAGCCAAGATGCGGGAGGGATTACCTACGAGCAGTACTTC. The chain employs TRBV4-3 and TRBJ2-7; 9 nucleotides match TRBD2. The CDR3 contains 16 residues. Trimming took 0 bases from V and 2 from J; bases not matched to a gene: 5. Germline values: CDR1 LGHNA, CDR2 YSLEER.

V is TRBV7-9 and J is TRBJ2-7, with D possibly TRBD2 on 5 matching bases. The V and J ends lost 9 bases and 4 bases respectively, with 13 bases between them. CDR3 length: 12 amino acids. Germline V gives CDR1 SEHNR, CDR2 FQNEAQ (reference sequence). The CDR3 nucleotides are TGTGCCAGTTCACCGGGATTTTACGAGCAGTACTTC. Translating it yields CASSPGFYEQYF.

The chain employs TRBV2 and TRBJ2-5; D remains ambiguous. This CDR3 contains 17 residues. V lost 5 bases and J 0 bases, leaving 19 bases between the germline ends. Per germline, CDR1 SNHLY and CDR2 FYNNEI. The CDR3 DNA sequence: TGTGCCAGCAGTCGTACACTGGGTAGTTCGTACCAAGAGACCCAGTACTTC. It is translated as CASSRTLGSSYQETQYF.

The sample holds a few counts of this clonotype. This CDR3 is CSVEDLDRGPHGYTF. The CDR3 DNA sequence: TGCAGCGTTGAAGATCTTGACAGGGGGCCCCATGGCTACACCTTC. The chain uses TRBV29-1 and TRBJ1-2; 10 bases line up with TRBD1. V gave up 0 bases and J gave up 6 bases; unmatched junction bases: 7. The germline gives CDR1 SQVTM, CDR2 ANQGSEA. The CDR3 has 15 amino acids.

This clonotype appeared many times. This chain uses TRBV19 with TRBJ1-2; no clear D. The V gene's germline CDR1 is LNHDA and CDR2 SQIVND (reference sequence). V was shortened by 7 bases and J by 3 bases, with 12 bases between the two germline ends. The CDR3 consists of 13 residues. CDR3 coding DNA: TGTGCCAGTAAGGCGGGTAGCGACTATGGCTACACCTTC. Encoded protein: CASKAGSDYGYTF.

Many counts were recorded for this clonotype. The CDR3 DNA is TGCAGCGTCCTACTTCTTACGACAGTGCCAGCTGAAGCTTTCTTT. Residues: CSVLLLTTVPAEAFF. J is TRBJ1-1 and V is TRBV29-1, with TRBD1 as a possible D gene (5 bases). V gave up 6 bases and J gave up 6 bases, with 23 bases separating them. Germline V gene data show CDR1 as SQVTM and CDR2 as ANQGSEA. The CDR3 has 15 amino acids. Complete variable domain (other parts from reference TRBV29-1 and TRBJ1-1): SAVISQKPSRDICQRGTSLTIQCQVDSQVTMMFWYRQQPGQSLTLIATANQGSEATYESGFVIDKFPISRPNLTFSTLTVSNMSPEDSSIYLCSVLLLTTVPAEAFFGQGTRLTVV.

The chain couples TRBV6-2 or TRBV6-3 to TRBJ1-5; D not resolved. This CDR3 comprises 16 residues. Germline V gene lookup returns CDR1 MNHEY and CDR2 SVGEGT. V was clipped by 5 bases and J by 8 bases, with 22 bases between them. The CDR3 DNA is TGTGCCAGCAGTCGTCGAGGGATCCCTACGTGGAAGCCCCAGCATTTT. It codes for CASSRRGIPTWKPQHF.

In this sample, this clonotype turned up many times. This chain uses TRBV12-3 or TRBV12-4 with TRBJ2-1; TRBD2 aligns across 12 bases. V was clipped by 5 bases and J by 10 bases; unmatched bases: 3. CDR3 length equals 13 residues. The DNA for the CDR3 is TGTGCCAGCAGTCCGGGACTAGCGGGCGAGCAGTTCTTC. Amino acids: CASSPGLAGEQFF.

This rearrangement joins TRBV6-6 to TRBJ2-1; 7 bases agree with TRBD1. Losses at the gene ends were 6 bases for V and 0 bases for J; bases not matched to a gene: 11. The CDR3 sequence is 17 residues long. The germline V gene encodes CDR1 MNHNY and CDR2 SVGAGI (reference sequence). The CDR3 DNA reads as TGTGCCAGCAGCCACAGGGGTCAGACGAGCTCCTACAATGAGCAGTTCTTC. Amino acids: CASSHRGQTSSYNEQFF.

The V gene is TRBV12-3 or TRBV12-4, the J gene TRBJ1-1, with no clear D. Trimming cost V 3 bases and J 5 bases, with 7 bases left between them. This CDR3 contains 12 residues. The chain's CDR3 is CASSFTSTEAFF. As DNA, the CDR3 is TGTGCCAGCAGTTTTACTTCAACTGAAGCTTTCTTT.

The chain uses TRBV2 and TRBJ2-1; D remains ambiguous. CDR1 SNHLY and CDR2 FYNNEI come from the germline V gene. V gave up 7 bases and J gave up 4 bases, with 5 bases separating them. The CDR3 runs to 11 residues. CDR3 residues: CASIGYNEQFF. The CDR3 DNA reads TGTGCCAGCATTGGGTACAATGAGCAGTTCTTC. Full variable domain (outside the CDR3, taken from reference TRBV2 and TRBJ2-1): EPEVTQTPSHQVTQMGQEVILRCVPISNHLYFYWYRQILGQKVEFLVSFYNNEISEKSEIFDDQFSVERPDGSNFTLKIRSTKLEDSAMYFCASIGYNEQFFGPGTRLTVL.

This clonotype has a handful of counts. The chain recombines TRBV6-2 or TRBV6-3 with TRBJ2-5; D unresolved. V lost 8 bases and J 13 bases, leaving 20 bases between the germline ends. The CDR3 is 12 amino acids. Germline V gene sequence: CDR1 MNHEY, CDR2 SVGEGT. The CDR3 loop reads CASESGDTQLYF. CDR3 nucleotide sequence: TGTGCCAGCGAAAGTGGAGACACCCAATTGTACTTC.